This T cell receptor beta chain emerged from a study of early T cells in non-severe SARS-CoV-2 infection. For the study at large: Sequenced material consisted of bulk RNA (from unsorted whole blood), and chains were unpaired.

Per the germline V gene, CDR1 is SNHLY and CDR2 is FYNNEI. Between the trimmed V and J ends, which lost 5 bases and 4 bases, there was a span of 11 bases. This CDR3 is built from 13 residues. Individually, cDNA molecules had unique molecular identifiers attached to them. MiXCR, applied by TCRdb to the 5' RACE reads, yields one record per CDR3 protein. The sample lists under 45,000 distinct CDR3 sequences; roughly a tenth were seen once. The sample holds a few counts of this clonotype. Its target is not known. Whole-study results and caveats: Using VDJdb, the matching emphasized anti-spike CD8 responses while missing private and CD4 specificities.

The source of this sequence is an adult who was a healthcare worker with PCR-confirmed SARS-CoV-2 infection or an uninfected control (not recorded which). The sequenced sample was whole blood. J is TRBJ1-1 and V is TRBV2; D unclear. This CDR3 reads CASSPGQVTEAFF. DNA for the CDR3: TGTGCCAGCAGTCCAGGCCAGGTCACTGAAGCTTTCTTT.